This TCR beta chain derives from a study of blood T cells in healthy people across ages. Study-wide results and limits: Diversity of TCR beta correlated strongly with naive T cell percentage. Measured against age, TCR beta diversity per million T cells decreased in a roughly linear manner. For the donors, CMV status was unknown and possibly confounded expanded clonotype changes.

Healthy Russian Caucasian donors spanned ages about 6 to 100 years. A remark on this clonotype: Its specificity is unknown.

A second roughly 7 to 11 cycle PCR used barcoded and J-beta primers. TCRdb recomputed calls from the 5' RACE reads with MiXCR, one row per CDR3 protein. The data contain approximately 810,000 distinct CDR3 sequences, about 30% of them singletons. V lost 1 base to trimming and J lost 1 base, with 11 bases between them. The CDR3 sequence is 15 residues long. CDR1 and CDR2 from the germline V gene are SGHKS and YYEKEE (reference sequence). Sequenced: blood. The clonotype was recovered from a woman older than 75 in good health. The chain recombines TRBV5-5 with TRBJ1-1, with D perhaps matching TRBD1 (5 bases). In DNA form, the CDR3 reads TGTGCCAGCAGCTTGTTCGTCGGGGCGAACACTGAAGCTTTCTTT. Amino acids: CASSLFVGANTEAFF.